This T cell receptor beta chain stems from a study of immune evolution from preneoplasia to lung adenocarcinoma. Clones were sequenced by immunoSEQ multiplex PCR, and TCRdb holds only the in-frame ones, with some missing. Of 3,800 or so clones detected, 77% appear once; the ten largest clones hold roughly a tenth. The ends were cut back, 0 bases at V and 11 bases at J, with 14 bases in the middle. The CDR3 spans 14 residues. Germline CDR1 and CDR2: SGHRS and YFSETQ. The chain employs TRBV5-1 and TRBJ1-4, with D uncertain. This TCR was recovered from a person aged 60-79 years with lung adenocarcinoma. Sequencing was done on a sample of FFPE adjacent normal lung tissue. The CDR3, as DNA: TGCGCCAGCAGCTTGGAGGGAGGACTAAGGAAACTGTTTTTT. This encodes CASSLEGGLRKLFF.